The clone carrying this T cell receptor beta chain was counted many times. These data originate in a study of T cells in Graves' hyperthyroidism and ophthalmopathy. At the level of the study: Peripheral blood was acquired at first diagnosis, ahead of any therapy whatsoever.

Amplified TCR beta CDR3 regions derived from RNA transcripts. Primed by the HTBI set, a first-round RT-PCR was run on the TCR CDR3. TCRdb re-derived calls from the multiplex PCR reads in MiXCR, one entry per CDR3 protein. The table records roughly 250,000 distinct CDR3 sequences, roughly 15% of them present only once. Germline V lookup: CDR1 GTSNPN, CDR2 SVGIG (reference sequence). The V end was cut by 3 bases, the J end by 4 bases, with 7 bases between. This CDR3 spans 11 amino acids. Enrolled ophthalmopathy patients presented with a Clinical Activity Score of at least 3, a NOSPECS grade of at least 4, and disease duration under 3 months. Diagnosing involved the use of clinical symptoms, serum thyroxine and TRAb, thyroid ultrasound and orbital computed tomography.

The origin of this receptor is a woman under 30 with Graves' ophthalmopathy. The material sequenced was blood. The chain combines TRBV30 with TRBJ2-7; D gene ambiguous. CDR3 sequence: CAWRLGYEQYF. DNA for the CDR3: TGTGCCTGGAGGCTCGGGTACGAGCAGTACTTC.